This is a list of T cell receptor beta chains from one sample in a study of T cell responses to AZD1222 COVID-19 vaccine. Produced via immunoSEQ multiplex PCR; TCRdb's table is partial and in-frame only. In the table there are roughly 130,000 clones, 88% of which are singletons. The sample here was peripheral blood, taken on day 0 of AZD1222 vaccination. The receptors were sampled from an adult in good health. Both conserved end residues are part of each CDR3. D genes are given only for firm matches. Rows may omit the clone size; those that give it use once, few, many or a size class.

-	TRBV3-1/TRBV3-2	-	TRBJ1-3	CASSTQGSIGNTIYF	TGTGCCAGCAGCACACAGGGAAGCATCGGAAACACCATATATTTT
-	TRBV19	-	TRBJ2-7	CASTSGQSYEQYF	-
TRBD1	TRBV24-1	-	TRBJ1-1	CATSDPGGKAFF	TGTGCCACCAGTGACCCAGGGGGGAAAGCTTTCTTT
-	TRBV28	-	TRBJ2-6	CASSLKSPGANVLTF	TGTGCCAGCAGTTTGAAATCCCCTGGGGCCAACGTCCTGACTTTC
TRBD2	TRBV11-2	few	TRBJ2-7	CASSSGLAQIYEQYF	TGTGCCAGCAGCTCAGGACTAGCGCAGATCTACGAGCAGTACTTC
-	TRBV7-9	once	TRBJ1-5	CASSYTWANQPQHF	TGTGCCAGCAGCTATACTTGGGCGAATCAGCCCCAGCATTTT
-	TRBV4-1	-	TRBJ1-4	CASSQAPLRGGVGNEKLFF	TGCGCCAGCAGCCAAGCCCCCCTTCGAGGGGGGGTCGGTAATGAAAAACTGTTTTTT
TRBD2	TRBV10-1	-	TRBJ2-7	CASSEGLVKDEQYF	TGCGCCAGCAGTGAGGGACTAGTCAAGGACGAGCAGTACTTC
-	TRBV7-9	once	TRBJ1-2	CASSNEGPRYGYTF	TGTGCCAGCAGCAACGAGGGACCGCGGTATGGCTACACCTTC
-	TRBV11-2	-	TRBJ2-5	CASSLSGRETQYF	TGTGCCAGCAGCTTATCAGGGCGGGAGACCCAGTACTTC
-	TRBV5-8	-	TRBJ1-6	CASSLSGFGSPLHF	TGTGCCAGCAGCTTGAGTGGGTTTGGGTCACCCCTCCACTTT
-	TRBV18	-	TRBJ1-5	CASSRAVQGEGQPQHF	TGTGCCAGCTCAAGAGCGGTCCAAGGAGAGGGTCAGCCCCAGCATTTT
TRBD2	TRBV6-1	-	TRBJ2-3	CASSGYVSGATDTQYF	TGTGCCAGCAGTGGCTACGTTAGCGGGGCCACAGATACGCAGTATTTT
-	TRBV5-4	-	TRBJ1-2	CASSLEVVRSRHGYTF	TGTGCCAGCAGCTTGGAAGTTGTCAGGTCTCGTCATGGCTACACCTTC
-	TRBV19	-	TRBJ1-4	CASSISFNEKLFF	TGTGCCAGTAGTATCAGCTTTAATGAAAAACTGTTTTTT
TRBD2	TRBV4-1	once	TRBJ2-2	CASSHPELSPSGGLNTGELFF	TGCGCCAGCAGCCACCCCGAGCTCTCACCTAGCGGGGGCCTGAACACCGGGGAGCTGTTTTTT
-	TRBV18	-	TRBJ2-7	CASSPLGRRSYEQYF	TGTGCCAGCTCACCACTTGGCAGGCGCTCCTACGAGCAGTACTTC
TRBD2	TRBV14	few	TRBJ2-6	CASSPPGGTNVLTF	TGTGCCAGCAGCCCCCCGGGGGGGACAAACGTCCTGACTTTC
-	TRBV3-1/TRBV3-2	once	TRBJ2-1	CASSQEGGGRSYNEQFF	TGTGCCAGCAGCCAAGAGGGCGGGGGCCGCTCCTACAATGAGCAGTTCTTC
-	TRBV6-5	-	TRBJ2-5	CASSYSGRGETQYF	TGTGCCAGCAGTTACTCCGGCCGGGGTGAGACCCAGTACTTC
-	TRBV19	-	TRBJ1-2	CASSISHREISYGYTF	TGTGCCAGTAGTATTTCACACAGGGAAATAAGCTATGGCTACACCTTC
TRBD1	TRBV2	-	TRBJ1-4	CASSGVGGKDEKLFF	TGTGCCAGCAGTGGGGTAGGGGGCAAAGATGAAAAACTGTTTTTT
TRBD1	TRBV5-1	-	TRBJ1-2	CASSSTGDGRYGYTF	TGCGCCAGCAGCTCGACAGGGGACGGGCGCTATGGCTACACCTTC
-	TRBV11-2	-	TRBJ2-2	CASSTTDLGRGWNTGELFF	TGTGCCAGCAGCACTACGGACCTAGGGCGGGGATGGAACACCGGGGAGCTGTTTTTT
-	TRBV10-1	-	TRBJ2-7	CATSRGSYEQYF	TGCGCCACTAGTAGAGGTTCCTACGAGCAGTACTTC
-	TRBV27	-	TRBJ2-7	CASSLGGQGSVLKQYF	TGTGCCAGCAGTTTAGGGGGACAAGGAAGTGTTCTAAAGCAGTACTTC
-	TRBV4-3	-	TRBJ1-2	CASSQDTMGPGYTF	TGCGCCAGCAGCCAAGATACCATGGGTCCCGGCTACACCTTC
TRBD2	TRBV7-3	-	TRBJ2-2	CASSSQPRGGGELFF	TGTGCCAGCAGCTCACAGCCTCGGGGGGGCGGGGAGCTGTTTTTT
TRBD1	TRBV5-1	-	TRBJ2-5	CASSLGDRGWKETQYF	TGCGCCAGCAGCTTGGGGGACAGGGGTTGGAAAGAGACCCAGTACTTC
-	TRBV7-9	-	TRBJ1-3	CASSLAGGGNTIYF	TGTGCCAGCAGCTTAGCTGGGGGTGGAAACACCATATATTTT
TRBD1	TRBV27	once	TRBJ2-7	CASSLFSPSTGGSEQYF	TGTGCCAGCAGTCTATTTTCCCCCTCGACAGGGGGGTCCGAGCAGTACTTC
-	TRBV7-2	-	TRBJ1-2	CASSIPGRRPGGYTF	TGTGCCAGCAGCATCCCCGGGCGGCGGCCGGGTGGCTACACCTTC
-	TRBV5-4	-	TRBJ2-3	CAGGSIAENTQYF	TGTGCCGGGGGATCGATAGCGGAGAATACGCAGTATTTT
-	TRBV5-1	-	TRBJ1-1	CASSRDTPGGAKNTEAFF	TGCGCCAGCAGCCGCGATACCCCCGGCGGGGCGAAGAACACTGAAGCTTTCTTT
-	TRBV7-3	-	TRBJ2-2	CASSSTGELFF	TGTGCCAGCAGCAGCACCGGGGAGCTGTTTTTT
TRBD2	TRBV5-1	-	TRBJ2-7	CASSLAAGASYEQYF	TGCGCCAGCAGCTTGGCCGCGGGAGCGTCCTACGAGCAGTACTTC
-	TRBV19	-	TRBJ1-5	CASTRTREISPQPQHF	TGTGCCAGTACCCGAACCAGGGAAATCAGCCCTCAGCCCCAGCATTTT
TRBD1	TRBV7-2	-	TRBJ1-2	CASSVGTGGTNYGYTF	TGTGCCAGCAGCGTCGGGACAGGGGGCACCAACTATGGCTACACCTTC
-	TRBV19	once	TRBJ2-7	CASSITSSSIYEQYF	TGTGCCAGTAGTATCACGTCCTCTAGTATCTACGAGCAGTACTTC
TRBD2	TRBV5-6	-	TRBJ2-7	CASRPKGGRASEQYF	TGTGCCAGCAGACCTAAAGGAGGGAGGGCCTCCGAGCAGTACTTC
TRBD1	TRBV28	few	TRBJ1-3	CASSLFTGGSGNTIYF	TGTGCCAGCAGTTTATTTACAGGGGGCTCTGGAAACACCATATATTTT
TRBD2	TRBV24-1	once	TRBJ2-1	CATSDPTSGGYNEQFF	TGTGCCACCAGTGACCCGACTAGCGGGGGCTACAATGAGCAGTTCTTC
TRBD1	TRBV27	-	TRBJ2-7	CASSYGTGGYEQYF	TGTGCCAGCAGTTACGGGACAGGGGGCTACGAGCAGTACTTC
TRBD1	TRBV5-4	-	TRBJ2-7	CASSPITQGAYYEQYF	TGTGCCAGCAGCCCAATCACGCAGGGGGCGTATTACGAGCAGTACTTC
-	TRBV7-2	-	TRBJ1-4	CASSLGSAGSGEKLFF	TGTGCCAGCAGCTTAGGGTCTGCGGGTTCGGGGGAAAAACTGTTTTTT
-	TRBV5-1	-	TRBJ2-7	CASSLGAYEQYF	TGCGCCAGCAGCTTGGGGGCCTACGAGCAGTACTTC
-	TRBV6-4	-	TRBJ2-2	CASSLNKDGELFF	TGTGCCAGCAGCCTAAATAAGGACGGGGAGCTGTTTTTT
-	TRBV7-2	few	TRBJ1-3	CASSSHSSGNTIYF	TGTGCCAGCAGCTCCCATTCCTCTGGAAACACCATATATTTT
-	TRBV29-1	-	TRBJ2-5	CSVGAASYQETQYF	TGCAGCGTTGGGGCGGCAAGCTACCAAGAGACCCAGTACTTC
-	TRBV19	once	TRBJ1-1	CASSGWGTTDTEAFF	TGTGCCAGTAGTGGTTGGGGAACGACGGACACTGAAGCTTTCTTT
TRBD2	TRBV2	-	TRBJ2-5	CASSVTVFLLAGAGQETQYF	TGTGCCAGCAGTGTCACCGTTTTCTTGCTAGCGGGAGCGGGTCAAGAGACCCAGTACTTC
TRBD2	TRBV10-1	few	TRBJ2-3	CASSDPSGVTDTQYF	TGCGCCAGCAGTGATCCTAGCGGGGTCACAGATACGCAGTATTTT
TRBD2	TRBV30	-	TRBJ2-3	CAWSVGTSGTDTQYF	TGTGCCTGGAGTGTCGGGACTAGCGGCACAGATACGCAGTATTTT
TRBD2	TRBV9	-	TRBJ2-7	CASTPEGRGGRQYF	TGTGCCAGCACCCCCGAGGGCCGGGGGGGCCGGCAGTACTTC
TRBD2	TRBV4-3	-	TRBJ2-5	CASSQGGTRGQETQYF	TGCGCCAGCAGCCAAGGGGGGACTAGGGGCCAAGAGACCCAGTACTTC
-	TRBV2	-	TRBJ1-4	CASSRSLVGEKLFF	TGTGCCAGCTCTAGAAGCCTCGTCGGGGAAAAACTGTTTTTT
TRBD1	TRBV5-1	-	TRBJ1-4	CASSFTGGESEKLFF	TGCGCCAGCAGCTTTACAGGGGGCGAGAGTGAAAAACTGTTTTTT
TRBD2	TRBV15	-	TRBJ2-1	CATSRVTSGGANEQFF	TGTGCCACCAGCAGGGTGACTAGCGGGGGGGCGAATGAGCAGTTCTTC
-	TRBV19	-	TRBJ1-5	CASSIDGGGQPQHF	TGTGCCAGTAGTATAGATGGCGGGGGACAGCCCCAGCATTTT
-	TRBV19	-	TRBJ1-3	CASSRSHSGNTIYF	TGTGCCAGTAGTCGGTCCCACTCTGGAAACACCATATATTTT